This T cell receptor beta chain comes out of a study of blood T cell repertoires in COVID-19 (dated by TCRdb to about 2020). Broadly, across the study: Collaborator samples came from the United States, Italy and Spain and covered acute and convalescent phases of COVID-19. The prospective study material was composed of cDNA or gDNA derived from T cells, B-cell-depleted T cells, or PBMCs. Subjects who had been exposed to COVID-19, were actively infected with it, or had recovered from it provided the deeply sampled blood TCRbeta repertoires that made up the dataset. A freely available public database, intended as a resource for researchers studying the immune response to SARS-CoV-2, is where the repertoires were released. Samples came from the ongoing ImmuneRACE study (first 160 participants) plus 1,254 subjects from 6 global collaborators. A de-identified subject ID, COVID-19 status, age in years and sex were almost always included in the sample metadata. Where available, HLA class I and class II types were taken from metadata supplied by the sample provider and were not determined by assay-based typing.

The study at large found these results: How much clinical and demographic metadata was included differed by source and by participant, and the metadata was provided uncurated.

The immunoSEQ Assay, a bias-controlled multiplex PCR, was used to amplify TCRbeta CDR3 regions from genomic DNA. For the original study's pipeline: The number of nucleated cells in each sample was estimated from the amplification of reference gene primers within the assay. To quantify the absolute abundance of each unique TCRbeta CDR3 rearrangement, sequence reads were collapsed and filtered. For each sample, productive Simpson clonality was calculated as the square root of Simpson's diversity index across productive rearrangements. TCRdb obtained this table from immuneACCESS and retained in-frame rearrangements with V and J assigned. These tables miss some clones; where compared with another copy, unresolved V genes account for less than half of the shortfall, and the remainder is unexplained. V and J calls and clone size come straight from that table; D and trimming were deduced from the DNA. This sample gives roughly 430,000 clones in total; approximately 88% of them show up just once. Together, the top ten hold approximately 2.1% of the sample.

At the junction V is shortened by 6 bases and J by 7 bases; bases outside the gene matches: 5. Via the germline V gene (reference sequence), CDR1 is MNHEY and CDR2 SMNVEV. Spanning cysteine to phenylalanine, the CDR3 consists of 14 amino acids. The read is trimmed to its CDR3 DNA, 42 bases read in frame from base 1. Comments on this clone: The specificity of this receptor is unknown. No base-level quality is on record; no much larger clone is a single base apart.

Participants in the prospective study were aged about 18 to 100 years, lived in 24 United States geographic areas, and enrolled through a virtual design. In the prospective study, participants were assigned to cohorts based on the clinical history participants reported in a screening survey and a study questionnaire. In the prospective study, whole blood, serum and a nasopharyngeal or oropharyngeal swab were collected from each participant by mobile phlebotomists. Participants in the prospective study had the option to provide additional blood draws and questionnaires over a 2-month period. Before DNA extraction, blood samples from the prospective study were shipped at room temperature or frozen.

The sample comprised PBMCs or T cells enriched from blood (not recorded which). The V and J segments used are TRBV27 and TRBJ1-6, with 8 central nucleotides matching TRBD1. The TCR was taken from a woman aged 40-49 years with acute COVID-19. The CDR3 in this case is CASRLGQGNSPLHF. The bases are TGTGCCAGCAGACTCGGACAGGGAAATTCACCCCTCCACTTT.